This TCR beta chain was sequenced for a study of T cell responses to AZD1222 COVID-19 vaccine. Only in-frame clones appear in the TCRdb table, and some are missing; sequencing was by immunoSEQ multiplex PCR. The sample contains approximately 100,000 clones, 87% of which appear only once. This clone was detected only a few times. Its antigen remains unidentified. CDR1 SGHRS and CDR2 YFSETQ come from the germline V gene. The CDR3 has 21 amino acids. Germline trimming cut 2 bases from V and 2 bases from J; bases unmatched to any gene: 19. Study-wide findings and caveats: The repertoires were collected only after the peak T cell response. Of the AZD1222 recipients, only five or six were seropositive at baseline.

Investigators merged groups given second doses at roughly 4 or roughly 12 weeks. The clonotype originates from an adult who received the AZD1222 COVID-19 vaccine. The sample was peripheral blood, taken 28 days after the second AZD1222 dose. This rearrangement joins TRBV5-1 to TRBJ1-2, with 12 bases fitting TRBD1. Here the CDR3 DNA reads TGCGCCAGCAGCTTCACCGGGACAGGGGGCGCGAGCACGGGATTGAACTATGGCTACACCTTC. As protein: CASSFTGTGGASTGLNYGYTF.